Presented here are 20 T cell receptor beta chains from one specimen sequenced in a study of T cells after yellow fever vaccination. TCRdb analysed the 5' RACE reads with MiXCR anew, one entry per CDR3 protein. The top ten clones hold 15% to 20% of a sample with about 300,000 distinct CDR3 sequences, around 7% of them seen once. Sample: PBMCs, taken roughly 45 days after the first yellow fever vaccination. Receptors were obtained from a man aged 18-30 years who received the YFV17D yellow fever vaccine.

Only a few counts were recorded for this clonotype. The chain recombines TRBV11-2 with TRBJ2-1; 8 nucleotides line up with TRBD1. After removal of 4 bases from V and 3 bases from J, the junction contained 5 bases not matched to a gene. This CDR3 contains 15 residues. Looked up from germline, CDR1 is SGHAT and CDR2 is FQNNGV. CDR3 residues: CASSSPGGIYNEQFF. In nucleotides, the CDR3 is TGTGCCAGCAGCTCCCCAGGGGGCATCTACAATGAGCAGTTCTTC.

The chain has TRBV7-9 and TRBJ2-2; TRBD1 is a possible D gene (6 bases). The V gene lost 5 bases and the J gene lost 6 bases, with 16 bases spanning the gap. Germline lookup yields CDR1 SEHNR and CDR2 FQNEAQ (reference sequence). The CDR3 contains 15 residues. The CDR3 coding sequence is TGTGCCAGCAGCACGAAGACAGGATCCTCCGGGGAGCTGTTTTTT. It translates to CASSTKTGSSGELFF.

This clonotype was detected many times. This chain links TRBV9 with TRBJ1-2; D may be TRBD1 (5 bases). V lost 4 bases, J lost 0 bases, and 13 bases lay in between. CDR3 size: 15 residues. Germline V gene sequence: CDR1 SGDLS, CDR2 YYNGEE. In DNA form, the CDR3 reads TGTGCCAGCAGCCTTGGGACGGAAACTAACTATGGCTACACCTTC. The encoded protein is CASSLGTETNYGYTF.

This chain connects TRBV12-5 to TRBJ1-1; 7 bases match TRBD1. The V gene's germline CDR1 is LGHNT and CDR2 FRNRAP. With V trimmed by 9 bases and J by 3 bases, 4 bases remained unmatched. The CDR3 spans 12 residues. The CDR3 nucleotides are TGTGCTAGCCGACAGGGCCACACTGAAGCTTTCTTT. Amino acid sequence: CASRQGHTEAFF.

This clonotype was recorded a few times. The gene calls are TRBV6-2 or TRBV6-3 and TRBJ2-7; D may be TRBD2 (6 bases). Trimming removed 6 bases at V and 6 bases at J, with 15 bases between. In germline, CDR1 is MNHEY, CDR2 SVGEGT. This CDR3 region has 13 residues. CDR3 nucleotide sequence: TGTGCCAGCAGCCTCGGAGGGGCCGTCGAGCAGTACGTC. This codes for CASSLGGAVEQYV.

This chain's CDR3 is CASSVLAGGSYNEQFF. The CDR3 nucleotides are TGTGCCAGCAGCGTCCTAGCGGGCGGCTCCTACAATGAGCAGTTCTTC. This chain uses TRBV9 with TRBJ2-1; 8 nucleotides agree with TRBD2. The junction had 4 bases not matched to a gene; V was cut back by 2 bases and J by 0 bases. Per the germline V gene, CDR1 is SGDLS and CDR2 is YYNGEE. The CDR3 contains 16 residues.

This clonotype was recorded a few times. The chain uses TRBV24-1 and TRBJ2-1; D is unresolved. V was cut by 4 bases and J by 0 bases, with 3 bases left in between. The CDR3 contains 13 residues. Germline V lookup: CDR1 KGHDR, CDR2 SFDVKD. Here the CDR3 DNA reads TGTGCCACCAGTGAAAGCTCCTACAATGAGCAGTTCTTC. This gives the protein CATSESSYNEQFF.

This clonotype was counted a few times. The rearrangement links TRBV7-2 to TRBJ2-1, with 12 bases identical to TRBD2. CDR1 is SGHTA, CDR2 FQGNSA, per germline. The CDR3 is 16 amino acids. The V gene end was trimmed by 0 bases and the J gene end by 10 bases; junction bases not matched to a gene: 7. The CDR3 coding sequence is TGTGCCAGCAGCTTAGCGATCCTAGCGGGGGGGCCGGAGCAGTTCTTC. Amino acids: CASSLAILAGGPEQFF.

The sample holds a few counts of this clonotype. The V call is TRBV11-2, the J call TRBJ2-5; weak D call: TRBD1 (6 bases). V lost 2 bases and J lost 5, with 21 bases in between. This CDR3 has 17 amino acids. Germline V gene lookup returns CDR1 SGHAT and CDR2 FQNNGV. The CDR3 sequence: CASSLTILARGGETQYF. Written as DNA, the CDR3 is TGTGCCAGCAGCTTAACCATCCTAGCCAGGGGTGGGGAGACCCAGTACTTC. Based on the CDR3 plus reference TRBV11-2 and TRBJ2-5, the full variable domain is EAGVAQSPRYKIIEKRQSVAFWCNPISGHATLYWYQQILGQGPKLLIQFQNNGVVDDSQLPKDRFSAERLKGVDSTLKIQPAKLEDSAVYLCASSLTILARGGETQYFGPGTRLLVL.

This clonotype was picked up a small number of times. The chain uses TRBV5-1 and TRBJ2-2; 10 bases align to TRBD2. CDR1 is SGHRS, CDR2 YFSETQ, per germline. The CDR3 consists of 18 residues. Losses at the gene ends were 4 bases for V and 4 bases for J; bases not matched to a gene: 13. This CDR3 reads CASSLVERGGYGTGELFF. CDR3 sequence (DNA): TGCGCCAGCAGCCTGGTTGAGCGGGGGGGCTATGGCACCGGGGAGCTGTTTTTT.

In DNA form, the CDR3 reads TGTGCCAGCAGCTTAGATCGACAGGGGCGAAGGCGGATTTCACCCCTCCACTTT. Protein: CASSLDRQGRRRISPLHF. This chain links TRBV5-6 with TRBJ1-6; the match to TRBD1 covers 8 bases. Germline-derived CDR1 and CDR2 are SGHDT and YYEEEE. The length of the CDR3 is 18 residues. The V segment lost 2 bases and the J segment 9 bases; nucleotides outside the gene matches: 16. The full variable domain, rest sourced from reference TRBV5-6 and TRBJ1-6, is DAGVTQSPTHLIKTRGQQVTLRCSPKSGHDTVSWYQQALGQGPQFIFQYYEEEERQRGNFPDRFSGHQFPNYSSELNVNALLLGDSALYLCASSLDRQGRRRISPLHFGNGTRLTVT.

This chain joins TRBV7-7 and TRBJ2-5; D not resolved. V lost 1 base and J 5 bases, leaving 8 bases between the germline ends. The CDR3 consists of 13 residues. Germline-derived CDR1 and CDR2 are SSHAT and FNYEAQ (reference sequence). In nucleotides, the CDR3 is TGTGCCAGCAGCTTAGGGTACAGCGAGACCCAGTACTTC. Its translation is CASSLGYSETQYF.

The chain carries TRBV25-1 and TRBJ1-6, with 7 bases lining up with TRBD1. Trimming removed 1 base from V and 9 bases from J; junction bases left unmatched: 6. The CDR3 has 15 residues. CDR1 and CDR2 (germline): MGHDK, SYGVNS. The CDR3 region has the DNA TGTGCCAGCAGTGAATGGAGACAGGGTATTTCACCCCTCCACTTT. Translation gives CASSEWRQGISPLHF. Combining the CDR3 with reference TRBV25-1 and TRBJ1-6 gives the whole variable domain EADIYQTPRYLVIGTGKKITLECSQTMGHDKMYWYQQDPGMELHLIHYSYGVNSTEKGDLSSESTVSRIRTEHFPLTLESARPSHTSQYLCASSEWRQGISPLHFGNGTRLTVT.

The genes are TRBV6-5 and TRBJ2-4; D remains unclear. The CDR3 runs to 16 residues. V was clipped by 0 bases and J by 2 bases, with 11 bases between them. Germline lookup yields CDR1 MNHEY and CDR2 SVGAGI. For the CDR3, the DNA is TGTGCCAGCAGTTACTCCCTCGGACCGACCAAAAACATTCAGTACTTC. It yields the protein CASSYSLGPTKNIQYF.

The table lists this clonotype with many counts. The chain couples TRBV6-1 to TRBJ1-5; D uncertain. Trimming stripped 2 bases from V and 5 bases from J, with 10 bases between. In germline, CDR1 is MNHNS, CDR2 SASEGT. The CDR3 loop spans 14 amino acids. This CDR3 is CASSENPYDQPQHF. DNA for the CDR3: TGTGCCAGCAGTGAAAACCCCTATGATCAGCCCCAGCATTTT.

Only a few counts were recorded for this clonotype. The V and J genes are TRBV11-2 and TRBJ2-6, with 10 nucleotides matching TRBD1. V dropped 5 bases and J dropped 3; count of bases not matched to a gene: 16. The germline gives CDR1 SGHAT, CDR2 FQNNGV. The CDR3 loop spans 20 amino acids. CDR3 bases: TGTGCCAGCAGCGCCCGGGACAGGGGATACGGAAGAGGTGGGGCCAACGTCCTGACTTTC. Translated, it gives CASSARDRGYGRGGANVLTF.

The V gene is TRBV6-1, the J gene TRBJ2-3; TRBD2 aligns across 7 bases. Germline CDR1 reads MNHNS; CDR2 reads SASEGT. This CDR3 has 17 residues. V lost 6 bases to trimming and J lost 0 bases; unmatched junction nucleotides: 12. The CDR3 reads CASSSQAAGVSTDTQYF. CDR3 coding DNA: TGTGCCAGCAGCTCTCAAGCCGCGGGGGTGAGCACAGATACGCAGTATTTT.

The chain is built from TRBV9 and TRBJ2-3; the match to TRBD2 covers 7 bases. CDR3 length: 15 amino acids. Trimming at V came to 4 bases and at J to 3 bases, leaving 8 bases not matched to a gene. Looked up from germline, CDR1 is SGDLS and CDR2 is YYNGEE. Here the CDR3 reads CASSSGGTATDTQYF. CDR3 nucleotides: TGTGCCAGCAGCTCGGGGGGTACCGCGACAGATACGCAGTATTTT.

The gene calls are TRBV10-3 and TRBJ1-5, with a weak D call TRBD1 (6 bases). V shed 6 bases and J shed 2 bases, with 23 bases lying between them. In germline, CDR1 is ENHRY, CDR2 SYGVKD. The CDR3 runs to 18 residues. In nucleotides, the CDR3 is TGTGCCATCAGCCCCAGGCTGGGGGCCGACGTTGGCAATCAGCCCCAGCATTTT. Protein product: CAISPRLGADVGNQPQHF.

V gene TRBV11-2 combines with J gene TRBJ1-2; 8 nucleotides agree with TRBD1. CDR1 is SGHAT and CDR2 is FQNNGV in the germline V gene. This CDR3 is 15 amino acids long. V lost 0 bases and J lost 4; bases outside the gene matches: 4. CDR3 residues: CASSLDPDRGYGYTF. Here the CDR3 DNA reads TGTGCCAGCAGCTTAGATCCTGACAGGGGCTATGGCTACACCTTC.